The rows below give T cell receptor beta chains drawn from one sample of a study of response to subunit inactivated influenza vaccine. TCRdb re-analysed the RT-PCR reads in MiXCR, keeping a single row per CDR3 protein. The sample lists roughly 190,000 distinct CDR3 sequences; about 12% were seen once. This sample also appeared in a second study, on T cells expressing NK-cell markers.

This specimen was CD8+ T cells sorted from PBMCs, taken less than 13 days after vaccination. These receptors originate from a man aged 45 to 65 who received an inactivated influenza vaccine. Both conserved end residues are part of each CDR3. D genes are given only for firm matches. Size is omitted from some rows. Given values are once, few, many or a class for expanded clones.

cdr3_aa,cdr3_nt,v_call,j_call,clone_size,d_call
CAMSPRGITEAFF,TGTGCCATGAGCCCCCGGGGGATCACTGAAGCTTTCTTT,TRBV5-5,TRBJ1-1,-,-
CASTSRTMPEQFF,TGTGCCTCCACCTCCCGGACTATGCCTGAGCAGTTCTTC,TRBV7-2,TRBJ2-1,-,-
CSVERGVNTEAFF,TGCAGCGTTGAAAGGGGGGTGAACACTGAAGCTTTCTTT,TRBV29-1,TRBJ1-1,few,-
CASSLYKNTEAFF,TGTGCCAGCAGCCTATATAAGAACACTGAAGCTTTCTTT,TRBV7-3,TRBJ1-1,few,-
CASSLPSEPNTEAFF,TGTGCCAGCAGTTTACCTTCGGAACCGAACACTGAAGCTTTCTTT,TRBV28,TRBJ1-1,many,-
CASGLNNEQFF,TGTGCTAGTGGTTTGAACAATGAGCAGTTCTTC,TRBV12-5,TRBJ2-1,many,-
CASSLGRPNTGELFF,TGTGCCAGCTCACTTGGACGGCCGAACACCGGGGAGCTGTTTTTT,TRBV18,TRBJ2-2,-,-
CASSPGTTLKGNEQFF,TGTGCCAGCAGCCCGGGGACTACCTTAAAGGGAAATGAGCAGTTCTTC,TRBV9,TRBJ2-1,-,TRBD2
CSVAAPPDTQYF,TGCAGCGTTGCGGCGCCCCCAGATACGCAGTATTTT,TRBV29-1,TRBJ2-3,many,-
CASSLAGGIETQYF,TGTGCCAGCAGTCTAGCGGGAGGGATAGAGACCCAGTACTTC,TRBV6-1,TRBJ2-5,few,TRBD2
CARGPGLYYNEQFF,TGTGCCAGGGGCCCCGGCCTTTACTACAATGAGCAGTTCTTC,TRBV11-1,TRBJ2-1,-,-
CAWSAGAGIETQYF,TGTGCCTGGAGTGCGGGGGCCGGGATCGAGACCCAGTACTTC,TRBV30,TRBJ2-5,-,-
CASSRTVSAKNIQYF,TGTGCCAGCAGTCGGACTGTATCCGCCAAAAACATTCAGTACTTC,TRBV6-2/TRBV6-3,TRBJ2-4,few,-
CASSGGLGAFF,TGCGCCAGCAGTGGTGGGTTGGGGGCTTTCTTT,TRBV4-1,TRBJ1-1,few,-
CASSYSLGQGRINEQFF,TGTGCCAGCAGTTACAGCCTAGGACAGGGCCGGATAAATGAGCAGTTCTTC,TRBV6-2/TRBV6-3,TRBJ2-1,once,TRBD1